This TCR beta chain was obtained from a study of human T cells and chemical hapten exposure. Stated time point: healthy volunteer bleed at 6 weeks. Whole blood, unfractionated, served as the material for total RNA extraction. As originally analysed: Samples contained a median of 95,638 TCRs, with a range of roughly 20,000 to 700,000. TCRdb re-derived calls from the RACE reads in MiXCR, one entry per CDR3 protein. For this entry, the V and J calls and clone size follow TCRdb and not the study's own pipeline. The sample consists of 44,000 or so distinct CDR3 sequences, 3.7% of them appearing once. This CDR3 is 15 amino acids long. Trimming stripped 0 bases from V and 4 bases from J, with 11 bases between. Germline lookup yields CDR1 LGHNA and CDR2 YNFKEQ. This clonotype was counted many times.

The source material was whole blood. The receptor comes from a human donor in good health. Some clones in this sample may be carry-over from other donors' samples. The V call is TRBV4-2, the J call TRBJ2-3; tentative D call: TRBD2 (5 bases). The DNA of the CDR3 is TGTGCCAGCAGCCAAGATCAAGCGGCCCCAGATACGCAGTATTTT. Residues: CASSQDQAAPDTQYF.